Listed below are T cell receptor beta chains from one sample, sequenced in a study of early stage breast cancer tumors. Clones were read by immunoSEQ multiplex PCR, and TCRdb kept only the in-frame ones, dropping some. Among 50,000 to 65,000 clones listed, 75% to 95% were seen once. Specimen: blood. Source of these receptors: a person in their 70s with breast cancer. Each CDR3 is given with its conserved first and last residue. Each record gives: clone size, D gene, J gene, V gene, CDR3 DNA, CDR3 protein. A D gene is named only where the DNA matches it firmly. Clone size is not always given. Where it is, it says once, few, many or a class for expanded clones.

clone size: NA
D gene: TRBD2
J gene: TRBJ2-7
V gene: TRBV27
CDR3 DNA: TGTGCCAGCAGTTTACTAGCGGGAGGGCCGGGAAGAGACGAGCAGTACTTC
CDR3 protein: CASSLLAGGPGRDEQYF

clone size: NA
D gene: NA
J gene: TRBJ1-2
V gene: TRBV14
CDR3 DNA: TGTGCCAGCAGCCAAGAGGGGAGGTTCGGCTATGGCTACACCTTC
CDR3 protein: CASSQEGRFGYGYTF

clone size: once
D gene: TRBD1
J gene: TRBJ1-5
V gene: TRBV27
CDR3 DNA: TGTGCCAGCAGTTCAGGGGGCCAGCCCCAGCATTTT
CDR3 protein: CASSSGGQPQHF

clone size: NA
D gene: NA
J gene: TRBJ2-5
V gene: TRBV6-6
CDR3 DNA: TGTGCCAGCAGCTCGCGGATTCCGAACGAGACCCAGTACTTC
CDR3 protein: CASSSRIPNETQYF

clone size: NA
D gene: NA
J gene: TRBJ1-2
V gene: TRBV6-5
CDR3 DNA: TGTGCCACCGCCCAGGGATTCTATGGCTACACCTTC
CDR3 protein: CATAQGFYGYTF

clone size: NA
D gene: TRBD2
J gene: TRBJ2-3
V gene: TRBV7-9
CDR3 DNA: TGTGCTGCAACTAGCGGGAGCGATACGCAGTATTTT
CDR3 protein: CAATSGSDTQYF

clone size: NA
D gene: TRBD2
J gene: TRBJ2-1
V gene: TRBV5-1
CDR3 DNA: TGCGCCAGCAGCTTGGCCGCTAGCGGGAGTACATCCTACAATGAGCAGTTCTTC
CDR3 protein: CASSLAASGSTSYNEQFF

clone size: NA
D gene: NA
J gene: TRBJ1-5
V gene: TRBV12-2
CDR3 DNA: TGTGCAAGTCGCTCGCCCCCAACCCTCTATGGAGAACTTAGCAATCAGCCCCAGCATTTT
CDR3 protein: CASRSPPTLYGELSNQPQHF

clone size: NA
D gene: NA
J gene: TRBJ2-3
V gene: TRBV29-1
CDR3 DNA: TGCAGCGTTGAAGATCCTTTGAGGAGGGGCGATAGCACAGATACGCAGTATTTT
CDR3 protein: CSVEDPLRRGDSTDTQYF

clone size: NA
D gene: NA
J gene: TRBJ1-1
V gene: TRBV7-2
CDR3 DNA: TGTGCCAGCAGCTTAGTACTTAACAGGGAAGCTTTCTTT
CDR3 protein: CASSLVLNREAFF

clone size: NA
D gene: TRBD2
J gene: TRBJ2-1
V gene: TRBV7-8
CDR3 DNA: TGTGCCAGCAGCTTAGTGCTAGCGGGAGGATATGAGCAGTTCTTC
CDR3 protein: CASSLVLAGGYEQFF

clone size: NA
D gene: NA
J gene: TRBJ1-4
V gene: TRBV6-5
CDR3 DNA: TGTGCCAGCAGTTATACCGGAGGGCTAGAAAAACTGTTTTTT
CDR3 protein: CASSYTGGLEKLFF

clone size: NA
D gene: NA
J gene: TRBJ1-5
V gene: TRBV2
CDR3 DNA: TGTGCCAGCAGTGAACAGAATAGCAATCAGCCCCAGCATTTT
CDR3 protein: CASSEQNSNQPQHF

clone size: NA
D gene: NA
J gene: TRBJ2-7
V gene: TRBV7-9
CDR3 DNA: TGTGCCAGCAGCTTAGAACAGGGCAACGAGCAGTACTTC
CDR3 protein: CASSLEQGNEQYF

clone size: NA
D gene: TRBD1
J gene: TRBJ2-7
V gene: TRBV7-6
CDR3 DNA: TGTGCCAGCAGCTTAGAACAGGGGTTTGTCTACGAGCAGTACTTC
CDR3 protein: CASSLEQGFVYEQYF

clone size: NA
D gene: NA
J gene: TRBJ1-5
V gene: TRBV28
CDR3 DNA: TGTGCCAGCAGTTTGTCGGGGGGCTATCAGCCCCAGCATTTT
CDR3 protein: CASSLSGGYQPQHF

clone size: NA
D gene: NA
J gene: TRBJ2-7
V gene: TRBV11-2
CDR3 DNA: TGTGCCAGCAGCTTAGATGGGCCCTACGAGCAGTACTTC
CDR3 protein: CASSLDGPYEQYF

clone size: NA
D gene: NA
J gene: TRBJ1-1
V gene: TRBV11-2
CDR3 DNA: TGTGCCAGCAGTTCGGGTATCATGAACACTGAAGCTTTCTTT
CDR3 protein: CASSSGIMNTEAFF

clone size: NA
D gene: TRBD2
J gene: TRBJ2-1
V gene: TRBV6-1
CDR3 DNA: TGTGCCAGCGGGGGACTAGCGGGAGTCGATGAGCAGTTCTTC
CDR3 protein: CASGGLAGVDEQFF

clone size: NA
D gene: NA
J gene: TRBJ1-3
V gene: TRBV5-4
CDR3 DNA: TGTGCCAGCAGCCCCGGGGGAGGACGAAACACCATATATTTT
CDR3 protein: CASSPGGGRNTIYF

clone size: NA
D gene: NA
J gene: TRBJ1-2
V gene: TRBV5-6
CDR3 DNA: TGTGCCAGCAAGGTGAGCGCCAATGGCTACACCTTC
CDR3 protein: CASKVSANGYTF

clone size: once
D gene: NA
J gene: TRBJ1-2
V gene: TRBV6-1
CDR3 DNA: TGTGCCAGCAGTGAACTCTATGGCTACACCTTC
CDR3 protein: CASSELYGYTF

clone size: NA
D gene: NA
J gene: TRBJ1-4
V gene: TRBV4-1
CDR3 DNA: TGCGCCAGCAGCCAAGGGCGAGGGGGTGAAAAACTGTTTTTT
CDR3 protein: CASSQGRGGEKLFF

clone size: NA
D gene: NA
J gene: TRBJ2-7
V gene: TRBV19
CDR3 DNA: TGTGCCAGTAGCCAGGGACTGGAAATCTACGAGCAGTACTTC
CDR3 protein: CASSQGLEIYEQYF

clone size: NA
D gene: TRBD1
J gene: TRBJ1-1
V gene: TRBV5-1
CDR3 DNA: TGCGCCAGCAGCCCGGACAGGTACACTGAAGCTTTCTTT
CDR3 protein: CASSPDRYTEAFF

clone size: NA
D gene: TRBD1
J gene: TRBJ1-6
V gene: TRBV5-1
CDR3 DNA: TGCGCCAGCAGCTCAGAAGGACAGGGGAAAATCAATTCACCCCTCCACTTT
CDR3 protein: CASSSEGQGKINSPLHF

clone size: NA
D gene: TRBD1
J gene: TRBJ1-2
V gene: TRBV9
CDR3 DNA: TGTGCCAGCAGCGTAGAGGACAGGGCGATCAAGGGCTACACCTTC
CDR3 protein: CASSVEDRAIKGYTF

clone size: NA
D gene: NA
J gene: TRBJ2-2
V gene: TRBV2
CDR3 DNA: TGTGCCAGCAGTGAAATACAGACCGGGGAGCTGTTTTTT
CDR3 protein: CASSEIQTGELFF

clone size: NA
D gene: TRBD1
J gene: TRBJ1-2
V gene: TRBV2
CDR3 DNA: TGTGCCAGCAGGGGACAGGGGGCGATAAGGGATGGCTACACCTTC
CDR3 protein: CASRGQGAIRDGYTF

clone size: NA
D gene: TRBD2
J gene: TRBJ2-5
V gene: TRBV9
CDR3 DNA: TGTGCCAGCAGCACTGGGGGCGGGGGGCTTCAAGAGACCCAGTACTTC
CDR3 protein: CASSTGGGGLQETQYF

clone size: NA
D gene: TRBD1
J gene: TRBJ2-2
V gene: TRBV30
CDR3 DNA: TGTGCCTGGAGTGGACAGGGGAGCGGGGAGCTGTTTTTT
CDR3 protein: CAWSGQGSGELFF

clone size: NA
D gene: TRBD1
J gene: TRBJ2-1
V gene: TRBV30
CDR3 DNA: TGTGCCTGGAGGACCCGGACAGGGAGCTCCTACAATGAGCAGTTCTTC
CDR3 protein: CAWRTRTGSSYNEQFF

clone size: NA
D gene: NA
J gene: TRBJ1-2
V gene: TRBV10-3
CDR3 DNA: TGTGCCATCAGTGAGGGGCCTAACTATGGCTACACCTTC
CDR3 protein: CAISEGPNYGYTF

clone size: NA
D gene: TRBD1
J gene: TRBJ2-5
V gene: TRBV25-1
CDR3 DNA: TGTGCCAGCAGTGAAATCGGGACAGGGAAGAAAGAGACCCAGTACTTC
CDR3 protein: CASSEIGTGKKETQYF

clone size: NA
D gene: NA
J gene: TRBJ2-1
V gene: TRBV6-1
CDR3 DNA: TGTGCCAGCAGTGAACCCCTTAATAGCGCCAGCTCCTACAATGAGCAGTTCTTC
CDR3 protein: CASSEPLNSASSYNEQFF

clone size: once
D gene: NA
J gene: TRBJ1-5
V gene: TRBV15
CDR3 DNA: TGTGCCACCAGCAAGTTAGAAGTAATCAATCAGCCCCAGCATTTT
CDR3 protein: CATSKLEVINQPQHF

clone size: NA
D gene: TRBD1
J gene: TRBJ1-1
V gene: TRBV5-1
CDR3 DNA: TGCGCCAGCAGCTCCCCTGGGACAGGGGATTTCACTGAAGCTTTCTTT
CDR3 protein: CASSSPGTGDFTEAFF

clone size: NA
D gene: NA
J gene: TRBJ2-1
V gene: TRBV10-1
CDR3 DNA: TGCGCCAGCAGTGGACATAGAGGGAATGAGCAGTTCTTC
CDR3 protein: CASSGHRGNEQFF

clone size: NA
D gene: TRBD1
J gene: TRBJ1-1
V gene: TRBV10-3
CDR3 DNA: TGTGCCATCAGTGGACAGGGGACGGTAGATGAAGCTTTCTTT
CDR3 protein: CAISGQGTVDEAFF

clone size: NA
D gene: TRBD1
J gene: TRBJ1-4
V gene: TRBV4-3
CDR3 DNA: TGCGCCAGCAGCCCTAGAAAGTCCGGGACAGGGGGCGGGGGTAATAATGAAAAACTGTTTTTT
CDR3 protein: CASSPRKSGTGGGGNNEKLFF

clone size: NA
D gene: NA
J gene: TRBJ1-4
V gene: TRBV5-1
CDR3 DNA: TGCGCCAGCAGCCAAGGACATAGCGGACATGAAAAACTGTTTTTT
CDR3 protein: CASSQGHSGHEKLFF

clone size: NA
D gene: NA
J gene: TRBJ1-4
V gene: TRBV18
CDR3 DNA: TGTGCCAGCTCACCGGACTGGGGAGAAAAACTGTTTTTT
CDR3 protein: CASSPDWGEKLFF

clone size: once
D gene: NA
J gene: TRBJ1-2
V gene: TRBV6-6
CDR3 DNA: TGTGCCAGCACTGTAGAGGGCTATGGCTACACCTTC
CDR3 protein: CASTVEGYGYTF

clone size: once
D gene: NA
J gene: TRBJ1-6
V gene: TRBV4-2
CDR3 DNA: TGTGCCAGCAGCCAAGCTATATCACCCCTCCACTTT
CDR3 protein: CASSQAISPLHF

clone size: few
D gene: NA
J gene: TRBJ2-2
V gene: TRBV9
CDR3 DNA: TGTGCCAGCAGCGTAGTGGAGGACACCGGGGAGCTGTTTTTT
CDR3 protein: CASSVVEDTGELFF

clone size: NA
D gene: NA
J gene: TRBJ1-5
V gene: TRBV11-2
CDR3 DNA: TGTGCCAGCAGCTTCGCCGGGGAAAATCAGCCCCAGCATTTT
CDR3 protein: CASSFAGENQPQHF

clone size: NA
D gene: NA
J gene: TRBJ2-6
V gene: TRBV4-2
CDR3 DNA: TGTGCCAGCTCCGACTACCCGGGGTCTGGGGCCAACGTCCTGACTTTC
CDR3 protein: CASSDYPGSGANVLTF

clone size: NA
D gene: NA
J gene: TRBJ1-2
V gene: TRBV6-5
CDR3 DNA: TGTGCCAGCAGTTACTCGGCGGGTAACTATGGCTACACCTTC
CDR3 protein: CASSYSAGNYGYTF

clone size: once
D gene: TRBD1
J gene: TRBJ1-1
V gene: TRBV5-1
CDR3 DNA: TGCGCCAGCAGCTCCCAGGGGGCCACTGAAGCTTTCTTT
CDR3 protein: CASSSQGATEAFF

clone size: once
D gene: TRBD1
J gene: TRBJ1-3
V gene: TRBV5-1
CDR3 DNA: TGCGCCAGCAGCCTGGACAGGGGGCCAGGAAACACCATATATTTT
CDR3 protein: CASSLDRGPGNTIYF

clone size: NA
D gene: NA
J gene: TRBJ2-5
V gene: TRBV7-7
CDR3 DNA: TGTGCTAGCAGCTTAGGGGGCGCGGGAGCGGAGACCCAGTACTTC
CDR3 protein: CASSLGGAGAETQYF